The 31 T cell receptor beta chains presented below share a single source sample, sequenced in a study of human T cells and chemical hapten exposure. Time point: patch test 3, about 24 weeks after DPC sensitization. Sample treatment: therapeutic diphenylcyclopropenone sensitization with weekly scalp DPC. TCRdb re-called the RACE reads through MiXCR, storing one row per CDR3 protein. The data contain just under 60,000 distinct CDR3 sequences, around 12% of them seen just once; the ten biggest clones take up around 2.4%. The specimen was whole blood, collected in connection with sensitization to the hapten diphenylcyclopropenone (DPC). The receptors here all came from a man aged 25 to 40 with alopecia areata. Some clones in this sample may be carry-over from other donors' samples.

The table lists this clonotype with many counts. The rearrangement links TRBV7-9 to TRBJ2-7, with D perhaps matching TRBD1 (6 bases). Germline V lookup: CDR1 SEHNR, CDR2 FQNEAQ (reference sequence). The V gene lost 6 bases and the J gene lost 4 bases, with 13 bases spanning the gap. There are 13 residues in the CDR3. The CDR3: CASRPGQRYEQYF. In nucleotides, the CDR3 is TGTGCCAGCAGACCCGGACAGCGTTACGAGCAGTACTTC.

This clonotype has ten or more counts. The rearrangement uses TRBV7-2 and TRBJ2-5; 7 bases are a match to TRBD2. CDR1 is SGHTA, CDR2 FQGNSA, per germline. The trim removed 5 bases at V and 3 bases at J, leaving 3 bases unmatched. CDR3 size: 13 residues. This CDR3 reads CASSRGGEETQYF. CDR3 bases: TGTGCCAGCAGCCGGGGAGGGGAAGAGACCCAGTACTTC.

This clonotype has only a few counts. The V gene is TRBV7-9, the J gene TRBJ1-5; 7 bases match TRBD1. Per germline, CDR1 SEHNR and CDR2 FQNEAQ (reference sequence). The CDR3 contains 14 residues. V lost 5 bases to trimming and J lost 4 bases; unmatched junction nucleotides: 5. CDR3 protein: CASSTGTANQPQHF. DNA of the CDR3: TGTGCCAGCAGCACCGGGACAGCTAATCAGCCCCAGCATTTT.

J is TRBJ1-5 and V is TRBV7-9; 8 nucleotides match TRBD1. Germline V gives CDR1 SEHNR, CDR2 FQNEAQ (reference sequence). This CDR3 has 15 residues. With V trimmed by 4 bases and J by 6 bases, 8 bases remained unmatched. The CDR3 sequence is CASSSSGGLRQPQHF. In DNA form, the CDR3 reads TGTGCCAGCAGCTCCTCAGGGGGCTTGCGTCAGCCCCAGCATTTT. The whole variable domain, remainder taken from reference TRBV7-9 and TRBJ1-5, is DTGVSQNPRHKITKRGQNVTFRCDPISEHNRLYWYRQTLGQGPEFLTYFQNEAQLEKSRLLSDRFSAERPKGSFSTLEIQRTEQGDSAMYLCASSSSGGLRQPQHFGDGTRLSIL.

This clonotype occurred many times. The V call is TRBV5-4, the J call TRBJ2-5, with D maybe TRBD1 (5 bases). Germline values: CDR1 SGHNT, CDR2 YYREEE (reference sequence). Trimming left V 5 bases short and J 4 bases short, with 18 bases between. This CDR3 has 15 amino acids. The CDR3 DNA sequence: TGTGCCAGCAGGACCCTTTCGCAGGGTCCAGAGACCCAGTACTTC. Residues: CASRTLSQGPETQYF. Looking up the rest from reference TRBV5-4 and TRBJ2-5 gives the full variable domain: ETGVTQSPTHLIKTRGQQVTLRCSSQSGHNTVSWYQQALGQGPQFIFQYYREEENGRGNFPPRFSGLQFPNYSSELNVNALELDDSALYLCASRTLSQGPETQYFGPGTRLLVL.

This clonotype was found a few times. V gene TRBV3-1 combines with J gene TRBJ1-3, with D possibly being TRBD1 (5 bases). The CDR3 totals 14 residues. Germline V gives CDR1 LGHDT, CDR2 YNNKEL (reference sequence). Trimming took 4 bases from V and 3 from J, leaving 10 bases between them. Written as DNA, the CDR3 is TGTGCCAGCAGCCCTCCAGGGAGTGGAAACACCATATATTTT. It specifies CASSPPGSGNTIYF.

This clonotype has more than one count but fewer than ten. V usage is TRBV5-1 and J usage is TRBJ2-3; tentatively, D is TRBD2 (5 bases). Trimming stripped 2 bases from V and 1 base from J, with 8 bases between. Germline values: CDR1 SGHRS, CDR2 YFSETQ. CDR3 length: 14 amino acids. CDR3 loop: CASSLRGRTDTQYF. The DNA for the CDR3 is TGCGCCAGCAGCTTACGGGGTCGCACAGATACGCAGTATTTT.

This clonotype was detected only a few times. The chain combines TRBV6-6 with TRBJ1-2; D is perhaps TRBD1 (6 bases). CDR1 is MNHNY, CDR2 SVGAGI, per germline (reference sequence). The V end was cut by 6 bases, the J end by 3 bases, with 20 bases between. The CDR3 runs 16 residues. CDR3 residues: CASSRPRTETDYGYTF. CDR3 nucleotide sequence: TGTGCCAGCAGCCGACCACGGACAGAAACTGACTATGGCTACACCTTC.

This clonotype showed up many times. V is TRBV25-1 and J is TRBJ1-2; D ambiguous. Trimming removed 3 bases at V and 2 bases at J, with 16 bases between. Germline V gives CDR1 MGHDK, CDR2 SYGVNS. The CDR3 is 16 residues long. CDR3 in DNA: TGTGCCAGCAGTGATTACCAAAGGGAGGGAAACTATGGCTACACCTTC. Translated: CASSDYQREGNYGYTF.

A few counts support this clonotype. CDR3 sequence: CASSTGQVQSYNEQFF. The CDR3 coding sequence is TGTGCCAGTAGTACGGGACAAGTCCAGTCCTACAATGAGCAGTTCTTC. The J gene is TRBJ2-1, the V gene TRBV19; perhaps TRBD1 as D (6 bases). V was cut by 4 bases and J by 1 base, with 14 bases left in between. The CDR3 runs to 16 residues. The germline V gene has CDR1 LNHDA and CDR2 SQIVND (reference sequence).

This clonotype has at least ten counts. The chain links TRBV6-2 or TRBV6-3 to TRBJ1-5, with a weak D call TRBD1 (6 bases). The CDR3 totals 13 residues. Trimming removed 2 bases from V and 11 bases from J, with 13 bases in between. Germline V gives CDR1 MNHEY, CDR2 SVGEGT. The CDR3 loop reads CASSYGDTFAQHF. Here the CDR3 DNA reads TGTGCCAGCAGTTACGGGGACACTTTTGCCCAGCATTTT.

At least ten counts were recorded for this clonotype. CDR3 nucleotides: TGTGCCAGCAGTTTAAGTAACGTCTATGGCTACACCTTC. Residues: CASSLSNVYGYTF. The genes are TRBV28 and TRBJ1-2; unclear D gene. The CDR3 consists of 13 residues. Germline V gene lookup returns CDR1 MDHEN and CDR2 SYDVKM. Trimming shortened V by 2 bases and J by 4 bases, and 8 bases separated the two germline ends.

DNA of the CDR3: TGTGCCAGCAGCCAAGAGCCCTCACTAGCGGGGGTAAATACTGAGCAGTTCTTC. The encoded protein is CASSQEPSLAGVNTEQFF. This chain connects TRBV4-2 to TRBJ2-1, with TRBD2 matching over 11 bases. V dropped 0 bases and J dropped 9; count of bases not matched to a gene: 13. CDR3 length: 18 amino acids. Germline V gene sequence: CDR1 LGHNA, CDR2 YNFKEQ.

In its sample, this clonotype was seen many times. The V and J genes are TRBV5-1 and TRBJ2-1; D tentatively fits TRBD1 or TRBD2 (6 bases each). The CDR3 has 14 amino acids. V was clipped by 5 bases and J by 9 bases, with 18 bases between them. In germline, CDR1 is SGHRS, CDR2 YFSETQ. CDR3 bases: TGCGCCAGCAGTACCCCGGGGGCGCTTGCTGAGCAGTTCTTC. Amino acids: CASSTPGALAEQFF.

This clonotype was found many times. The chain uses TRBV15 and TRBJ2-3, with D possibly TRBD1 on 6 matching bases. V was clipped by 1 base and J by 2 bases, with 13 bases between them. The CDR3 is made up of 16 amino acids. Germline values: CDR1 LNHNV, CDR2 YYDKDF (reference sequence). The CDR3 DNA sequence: TGTGCCACCAGCAGAGCGGTTTACAGGGACACAGATACGCAGTATTTT. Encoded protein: CATSRAVYRDTDTQYF.

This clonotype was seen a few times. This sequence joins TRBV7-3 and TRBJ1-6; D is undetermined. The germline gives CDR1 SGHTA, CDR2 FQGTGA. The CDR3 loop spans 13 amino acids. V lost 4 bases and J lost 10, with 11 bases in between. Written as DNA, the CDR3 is TGTGCCAGCAGCTCCGTAGGAGGCTCACCCCTCCACTTT. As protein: CASSSVGGSPLHF.

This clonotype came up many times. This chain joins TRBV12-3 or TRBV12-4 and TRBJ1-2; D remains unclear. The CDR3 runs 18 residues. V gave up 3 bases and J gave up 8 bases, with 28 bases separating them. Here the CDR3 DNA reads TGTGCCAGCAGTTTCACCTCCCCGGCCGGTACGAACTTTAAAGGCTACACCTTC. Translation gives CASSFTSPAGTNFKGYTF.

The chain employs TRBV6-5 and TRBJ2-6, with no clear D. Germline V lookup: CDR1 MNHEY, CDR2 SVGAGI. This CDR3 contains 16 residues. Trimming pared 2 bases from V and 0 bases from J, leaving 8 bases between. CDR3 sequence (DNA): TGTGCCAGCAGTTACACCCTGAGCTCTGGGGCCAACGTCCTGACTTTC. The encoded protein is CASSYTLSSGANVLTF.

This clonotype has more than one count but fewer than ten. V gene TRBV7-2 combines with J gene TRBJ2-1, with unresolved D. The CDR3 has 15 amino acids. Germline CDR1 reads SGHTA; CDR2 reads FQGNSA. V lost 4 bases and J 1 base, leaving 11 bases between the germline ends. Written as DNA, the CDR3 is TGTGCCAGCAGCTCCGATGGGGAATCCTACAATGAGCAGTTCTTC. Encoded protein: CASSSDGESYNEQFF.

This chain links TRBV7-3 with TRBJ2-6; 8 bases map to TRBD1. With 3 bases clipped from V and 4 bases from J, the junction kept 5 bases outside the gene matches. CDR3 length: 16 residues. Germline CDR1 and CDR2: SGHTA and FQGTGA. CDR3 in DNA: TGTGCCAGCAGCTTCCAGGGGGCTCTGGGGGCCAACGTCCTGACTTTC. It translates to CASSFQGALGANVLTF.

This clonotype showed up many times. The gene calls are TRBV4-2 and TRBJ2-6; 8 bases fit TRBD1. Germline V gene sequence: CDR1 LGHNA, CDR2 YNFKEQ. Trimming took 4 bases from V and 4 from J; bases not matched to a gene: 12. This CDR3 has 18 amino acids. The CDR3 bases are TGTGCCAGCAGCCCACGGGACAGGAAATCCTTCGGGGCCAACGTCCTGACTTTC. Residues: CASSPRDRKSFGANVLTF.

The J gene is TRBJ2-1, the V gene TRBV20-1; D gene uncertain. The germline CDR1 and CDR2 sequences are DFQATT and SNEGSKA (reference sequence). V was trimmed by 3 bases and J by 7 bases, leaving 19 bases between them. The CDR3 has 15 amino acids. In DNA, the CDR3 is TGCAGTGCTAGGGGGAAGTTAGGCCAAGGGAATGAGCAGTTCTTC. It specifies CSARGKLGQGNEQFF.

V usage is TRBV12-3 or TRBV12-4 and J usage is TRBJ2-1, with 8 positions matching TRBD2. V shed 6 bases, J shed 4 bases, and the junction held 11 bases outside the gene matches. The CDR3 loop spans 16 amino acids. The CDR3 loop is CASSHTRGGEYNEQFF. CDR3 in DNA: TGTGCCAGCAGCCATACCCGGGGGGGGGAATACAATGAGCAGTTCTTC.

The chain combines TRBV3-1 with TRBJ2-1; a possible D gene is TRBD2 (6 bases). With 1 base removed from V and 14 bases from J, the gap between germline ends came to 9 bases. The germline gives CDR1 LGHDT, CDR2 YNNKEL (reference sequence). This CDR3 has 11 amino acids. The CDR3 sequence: CASSQGLVEFF. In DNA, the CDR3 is TGTGCCAGCAGCCAAGGACTAGTGGAGTTCTTC.

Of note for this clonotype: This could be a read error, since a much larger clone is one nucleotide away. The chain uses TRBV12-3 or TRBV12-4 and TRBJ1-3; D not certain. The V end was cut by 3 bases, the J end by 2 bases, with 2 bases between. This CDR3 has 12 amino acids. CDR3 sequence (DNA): TGTGCCAGCAGTTTTGCTGGAAACACCATATATTTT. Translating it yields CASSFAGNTIYF.

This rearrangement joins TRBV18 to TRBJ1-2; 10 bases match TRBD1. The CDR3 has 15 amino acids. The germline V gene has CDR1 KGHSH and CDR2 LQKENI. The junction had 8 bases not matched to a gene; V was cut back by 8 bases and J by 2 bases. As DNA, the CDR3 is TGTGCCAGCCCACTCACGGGACAGGGGAACTATGGCTACACCTTC. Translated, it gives CASPLTGQGNYGYTF.

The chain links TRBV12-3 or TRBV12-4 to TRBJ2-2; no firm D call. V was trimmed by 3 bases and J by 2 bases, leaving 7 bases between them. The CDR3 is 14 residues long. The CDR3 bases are TGTGCCAGCAGTTTCTCTCGAAACACCGGGGAGCTGTTTTTT. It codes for CASSFSRNTGELFF.

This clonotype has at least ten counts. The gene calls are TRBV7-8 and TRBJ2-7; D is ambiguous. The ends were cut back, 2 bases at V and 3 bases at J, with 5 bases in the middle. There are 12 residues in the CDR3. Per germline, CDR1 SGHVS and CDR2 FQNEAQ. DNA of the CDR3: TGTGCCAGCAGCTTACCCCACTACGAGCAGTACTTC. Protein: CASSLPHYEQYF. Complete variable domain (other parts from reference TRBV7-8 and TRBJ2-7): GAGVSQSPRYKVAKRGQDVALRCDPISGHVSLFWYQQALGQGPEFLTYFQNEAQLDKSGLPSDRFFAERPEGSVSTLKIQRTQQEDSAVYLCASSLPHYEQYFGPGTRLTVT.

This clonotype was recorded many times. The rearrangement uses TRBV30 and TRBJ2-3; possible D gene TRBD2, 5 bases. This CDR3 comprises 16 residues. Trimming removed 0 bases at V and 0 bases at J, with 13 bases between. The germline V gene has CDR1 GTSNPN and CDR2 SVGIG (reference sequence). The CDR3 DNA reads TGTGCCTGGAGTGTACTAGATATCGCTAGCACAGATACGCAGTATTTT. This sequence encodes CAWSVLDIASTDTQYF.

CDR3 region: CASTVPGFPGEQFF. In DNA form, the CDR3 reads TGTGCCAGCACCGTCCCGGGCTTCCCTGGGGAGCAGTTCTTC. This chain connects TRBV12-3 or TRBV12-4 to TRBJ2-1; D call uncertain. The CDR3 sequence is 14 residues long. V lost 7 bases and J lost 10, with 20 bases in between.

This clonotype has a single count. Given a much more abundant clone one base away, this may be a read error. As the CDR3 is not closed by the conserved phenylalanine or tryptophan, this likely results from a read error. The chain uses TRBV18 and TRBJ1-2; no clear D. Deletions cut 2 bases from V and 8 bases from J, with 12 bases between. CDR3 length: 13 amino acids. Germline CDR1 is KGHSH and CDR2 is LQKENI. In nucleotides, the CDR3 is TGTGCCAGCTCACCAGGGAGAGGCTTGGGCTACACCTTA. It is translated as CASSPGRGLGYTL.